Here is one TCR beta chain with its context. The sample originates from a study of blood T cell repertoires in COVID-19. Study background: Samples taken during acute and convalescent COVID-19 were collected in the United States, Italy and Spain. The cDNA or gDNA used as material had been derived from T cells, B-cell-depleted T cells, or PBMCs.

Enrolment of Seattle patients took place during active infection, and they were followed longitudinally. Under the authors' procedure: Amplifying reference gene primers gave estimates of nucleated cell counts. Generated by immunoSEQ multiplex PCR, the TCRdb table keeps only in-frame clones and is missing some. V, J and clone size were drawn from that table, and D and trimming were deduced from the DNA. This repertoire shows roughly 310,000 clones, about nine tenths found once; its top ten account for 2.5% to 3.5%. Trimming removed 7 bases from V and 6 bases from J, with 7 bases in between. The CDR3 totals 11 residues. CDR1 LNHDA and CDR2 SQIVND come from the germline V gene (reference sequence).

This receptor was taken from a woman aged 25 to 39 with COVID-19, enrolled during active disease. The sequenced sample was peripheral blood. The rearrangement joins TRBV19 to TRBJ2-1; possible D gene TRBD2, 6 bases. The CDR3 coding sequence is TGTGCCAGTATGGGGGGCAATGAGCAGTTCTTC. Its translation: CASMGGNEQFF.